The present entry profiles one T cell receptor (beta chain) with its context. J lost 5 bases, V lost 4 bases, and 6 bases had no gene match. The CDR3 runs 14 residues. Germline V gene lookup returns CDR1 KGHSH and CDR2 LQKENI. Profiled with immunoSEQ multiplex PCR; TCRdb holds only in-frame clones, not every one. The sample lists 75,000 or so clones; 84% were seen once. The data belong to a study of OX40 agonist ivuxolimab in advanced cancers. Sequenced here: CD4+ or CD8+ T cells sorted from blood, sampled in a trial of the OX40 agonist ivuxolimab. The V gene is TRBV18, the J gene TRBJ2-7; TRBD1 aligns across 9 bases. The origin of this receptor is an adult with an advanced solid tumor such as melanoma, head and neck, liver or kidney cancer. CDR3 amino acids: CASSRGTGRDEQYF. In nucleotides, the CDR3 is TGTGCCAGCTCACGTGGGACAGGGAGGGACGAGCAGTACTTC.